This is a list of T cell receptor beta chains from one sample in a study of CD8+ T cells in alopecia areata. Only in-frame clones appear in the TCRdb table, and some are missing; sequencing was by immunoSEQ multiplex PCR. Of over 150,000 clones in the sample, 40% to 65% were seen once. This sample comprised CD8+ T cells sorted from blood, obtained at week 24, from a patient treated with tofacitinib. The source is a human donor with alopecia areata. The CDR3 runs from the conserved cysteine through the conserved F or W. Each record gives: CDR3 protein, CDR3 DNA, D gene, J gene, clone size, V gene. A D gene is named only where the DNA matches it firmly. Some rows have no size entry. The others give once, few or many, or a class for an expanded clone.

CASSIRAAGMGNQPQHF TGTGCCAGTAGTATCAGGGCGGCGGGGATGGGCAATCAGCCCCAGCATTTT . TRBJ1-5 . TRBV19
CASYRGVGMNGYTF TGTGCCAGCTACCGGGGCGTGGGAATGAATGGCTACACCTTC . TRBJ1-2 . TRBV2
CSAEDTEAFF TGCAGTGCTGAGGACACTGAAGCTTTCTTT . TRBJ1-1 few TRBV20-1
CASSLGGTGYYGYTF TGTGCCAGCAGCTTAGGTGGGACAGGGTACTATGGCTACACCTTC TRBD1 TRBJ1-2 . TRBV11-2
CASSQDSGQGSEQFF TGCGCCAGCAGCCAAGATTCGGGACAGGGATCCGAGCAGTTCTTC TRBD1 TRBJ2-1 . TRBV4-1
CASRPGTSPDTGELFF TGTGCCAGCAGGCCCGGGACTAGCCCCGACACCGGGGAGCTGTTTTTT TRBD2 TRBJ2-2 . TRBV7-7
CSVEDGRDGSYEQYF TGCAGCGTTGAAGATGGGCGGGACGGATCCTACGAGCAGTACTTC . TRBJ2-7 . TRBV29-1
CASSEGVSSYNEQFF TGTGCCAGCAGTGAGGGAGTTAGCTCCTACAATGAGCAGTTCTTC . TRBJ2-1 once TRBV2
CATSSNRGLANTGELFF TGTGCCACCAGCTCTAACAGGGGGCTTGCGAACACCGGGGAGCTGTTTTTT TRBD1 TRBJ2-2 . TRBV15
CASMAYEGAENTIYF TGTGCCAGCATGGCCTACGAGGGGGCGGAAAACACCATATATTTT TRBD1 TRBJ1-3 . TRBV27
CATNAGGPGELFF TGTGCCACCAACGCGGGGGGACCCGGGGAGCTGTTTTTT TRBD2 TRBJ2-2 few TRBV15
CASSLSPSIGELFF TGTGCCAGCAGTTTATCGCCGTCGATCGGGGAGCTGTTTTTT . TRBJ2-2 . TRBV27
CASRVRGDSYNEQFF TGTGCCAGCAGGGTAAGGGGGGACTCCTACAATGAGCAGTTCTTC . TRBJ2-1 . TRBV25-1
CASSPLAGGPTDTQYF TGTGCCAGCAGCCCCCTAGCGGGGGGGCCGACAGATACGCAGTATTTT TRBD2 TRBJ2-3 few TRBV7-3
CASGLTPSGTGVVYEQYF TGTGCTAGTGGTTTGACTCCTTCCGGGACAGGGGTTGTGTACGAGCAGTACTTC TRBD1 TRBJ2-7 . TRBV12-5
CASSQDEASVSYEQYF TGCGCCAGCAGCCAAGATGAGGCCAGTGTCTCCTACGAGCAGTACTTC . TRBJ2-7 . TRBV4-1
CASVLQGQGVVNTEAFF TGTGCCAGCGTACTCCAAGGACAGGGTGTTGTGAACACTGAAGCTTTCTTT TRBD1 TRBJ1-1 . TRBV7-9
CASSHRGNEAFF TGCGCCAGCAGTCACAGGGGGAACGAAGCTTTCTTT TRBD1 TRBJ1-1 . TRBV4-3
CASSQDRSAAEQFF TGTGCCAGCAGCCAAGATAGGTCGGCAGCTGAGCAGTTCTTC . TRBJ2-1 few TRBV4-2
CASSRNEQFF TGTGCCAGCTCCCGCAATGAGCAGTTCTTC . TRBJ2-1 . TRBV7-9
CASSSSLGSYEQYF TGTGCCAGCAGCTCGTCACTCGGGTCCTACGAGCAGTACTTC . TRBJ2-7 few TRBV5-6
CASSHLAGGPPGELFF TGTGCCAGTAGCCACCTAGCGGGGGGGCCACCCGGGGAGCTGTTTTTT TRBD2 TRBJ2-2 few TRBV19
CSVGQGDSTPYGYTF TGCAGCGTTGGTCAGGGGGACAGCACTCCATATGGCTACACCTTC TRBD1 TRBJ1-2 . TRBV29-1
CASSESPYSNQPQHF TGTGCCAGCAGTGAATCACCTTATAGCAATCAGCCCCAGCATTTT . TRBJ1-5 . TRBV2
CASSLATGGPGYGYTF TGTGCCAGCAGCTTGGCGACAGGGGGTCCCGGCTATGGCTACACCTTC TRBD1 TRBJ1-2 . TRBV5-6
CAWWSPGENEKLFF TGTGCCTGGTGGTCCCCAGGGGAAAATGAAAAACTGTTTTTT . TRBJ1-4 . TRBV30
CASSEKGQGNSRAYEQYF TGTGCCAGCAGTGAAAAAGGACAGGGGAATTCGCGGGCCTACGAGCAGTACTTC TRBD1 TRBJ2-7 . TRBV2
CASSLGGTALFF TGTGCCAGCAGCTTGGGGGGGACGGCGCTGTTTTTT . TRBJ1-4 . TRBV5-6
CASSLVGGRNTEAFF TGCGCCAGCAGCTTGGTAGGGGGGAGGAACACTGAAGCTTTCTTT . TRBJ1-1 . TRBV5-1
CASSLGLVPGYQETQYF TGCGCCAGCAGCTTGGGATTGGTACCCGGGTACCAAGAGACCCAGTACTTC . TRBJ2-5 . TRBV5-1
CSASDREDYEQYF TGCAGCGCCTCGGACAGGGAGGACTACGAGCAGTACTTC TRBD1 TRBJ2-7 once TRBV29-1
CASSPNRFMNTEAFF TGCGCCAGCAGCCCCAACCGGTTTATGAACACTGAAGCTTTCTTT . TRBJ1-1 . TRBV4-3
CASSQRDRGGDEQYF TGTGCCAGCAGCCAGAGGGACAGGGGCGGCGACGAGCAGTACTTC TRBD1 TRBJ2-7 few TRBV4-2
CATSDGDYGYTF TGTGCTACCAGCGATGGGGACTATGGCTACACCTTC . TRBJ1-2 . TRBV12-5
CASSSSGVLNEQFF TGTGCCAGCAGCTCTAGCGGGGTTCTCAATGAGCAGTTCTTC TRBD2 TRBJ2-1 . TRBV5-4
CASSQDAGKAFF TGCGCCAGCAGCCAAGATGCAGGGAAAGCTTTCTTT . TRBJ1-1 few TRBV4-1
CASSLTGTETFGGEKLFF TGTGCCAGCAGCCTGACCGGGACAGAGACTTTCGGAGGCGAAAAACTGTTTTTT TRBD1 TRBJ1-4 . TRBV11-2
CASRIGRYQETQYF TGTGCCAGCAGAATAGGGCGATACCAAGAGACCCAGTACTTC . TRBJ2-5 few TRBV11-2
CASSQDGGDYNEQFF TGCGCCAGCAGCCAAGATGGCGGGGACTACAATGAGCAGTTCTTC . TRBJ2-1 . TRBV4-3
CASTRRPPEAFF TGTGCCAGCACCAGGAGGCCTCCTGAAGCTTTCTTT . TRBJ1-1 . TRBV6-6
CASSLGTGGNEQFF TGTGCCAGCAGCTTGGGGACAGGGGGCAATGAGCAGTTCTTC TRBD1 TRBJ2-1 . TRBV7-9
CASRDRGNGYTF TGTGCCAGCAGGGACAGGGGGAATGGCTACACCTTC TRBD1 TRBJ1-2 once TRBV27
CASSQGGQPQHF TGTGCCAGCAGCCAAGGGGGTCAGCCCCAGCATTTT . TRBJ1-5 few TRBV7-9